This T cell receptor (beta chain) was found in a study of tissue T cells after allogeneic stem cell transplantation. Adult allogeneic hematopoietic cell transplant recipients with steroid-refractory graft-versus-host disease were prospectively enrolled for research autopsy. Notes on this clone: The antigen is undetermined.

This CDR3 contains 15 residues. The V gene lost 2 bases and the J gene lost 2 bases, with 12 bases spanning the gap. CDR1 and CDR2 (germline): SGHTA, FQGNSA. Study-wide results and caveats: The patient cohort was small and clinically heterogeneous, with limited sampling depth. In patients and mice, blood and spleen missed much of tissue repertoire.

Only in-frame clones appear in the TCRdb table, and some are missing; sequencing was by immunoSEQ multiplex PCR. The sample holds over a thousand clones, 85% seen once. The chain links TRBV7-2 to TRBJ2-5; D is perhaps TRBD2 (6 bases). Sample: esophageal tissue, taken at autopsy. The receptor comes from a male patient aged 40 to 70 with steroid-refractory graft-versus-host disease after an allogeneic stem cell transplant. Some T cells may possibly be graft donor cells. The CDR3 nucleotides are TGTGCCAGCAGCTTATGGGCGGGGCAACAAGAGACCCAGTACTTC. The encoded protein is CASSLWAGQQETQYF.